The present entry profiles one TCR beta chain with its context. Germline V gene sequence: CDR1 SGDLS, CDR2 YYNGEE. Trimming at V came to 1 base and at J to 10 bases, leaving 5 bases not matched to a gene. The CDR3 spans 13 residues. The repertoire was sequenced with immunoSEQ multiplex PCR; TCRdb's copy has only in-frame clones and lacks some. The sample contains hundreds of thousands of clones, 89% of which appear only once. The entry originates in a study of blood T cell repertoires in COVID-19. Study-wide background: PBMCs, B-cell-depleted T cells, or T cells were the source of the cDNA or gDNA that made up the material.

The specimen sequenced was peripheral blood. This clonotype was obtained from a man younger than 35 with COVID-19, enrolled during active disease. The rearrangement links TRBV9 to TRBJ2-1, with 7 bases identical to TRBD2. CDR3 sequence: CASSVTSEGEQFF. The CDR3 region has the DNA TGTGCCAGCAGCGTAACTAGCGAGGGCGAGCAGTTCTTC.